The clone carrying this TCR beta chain was counted many times. Antigen: not known. This sample is part of a study of T cells in Graves' hyperthyroidism and ophthalmopathy. Study results and caveats: A model built on 13 V-J features separated ophthalmopathy from stable hyperthyroidism. Most expanded thyroid clonotypes above 0.001 also appeared in blood.

Amplification targeted TCR beta CDR3 regions from RNA transcripts. First-round RT-PCR of the TCR CDR3 relied on the HTBI primer set. One entry per CDR3 protein, called by TCRdb with MiXCR from the multiplex PCR reads. This sample yields approximately 350,000 distinct CDR3 sequences, of which roughly 15% are seen a single time; approximately 19% belongs to the top ten. Together with thyroid ultrasound, orbital computed tomography, serum thyroxine and TRAb, clinical symptoms were used for diagnoses. The CDR3 has 16 residues. With V trimmed by 2 bases and J by 1 base, 2 bases remained unmatched. Per germline, CDR1 KGHDR and CDR2 SFDVKD.

The V gene is TRBV24-1, the J gene TRBJ2-2; TRBD2 agrees at 8 bases. The clonotype was recovered from a woman in her fifties or sixties with Graves' ophthalmopathy. What was sequenced was blood. In DNA form, the CDR3 reads TGTGCCACCAGTGATTATGGGACTAGGAACACCGGGGAGCTGTTTTTT. Residues: CATSDYGTRNTGELFF.